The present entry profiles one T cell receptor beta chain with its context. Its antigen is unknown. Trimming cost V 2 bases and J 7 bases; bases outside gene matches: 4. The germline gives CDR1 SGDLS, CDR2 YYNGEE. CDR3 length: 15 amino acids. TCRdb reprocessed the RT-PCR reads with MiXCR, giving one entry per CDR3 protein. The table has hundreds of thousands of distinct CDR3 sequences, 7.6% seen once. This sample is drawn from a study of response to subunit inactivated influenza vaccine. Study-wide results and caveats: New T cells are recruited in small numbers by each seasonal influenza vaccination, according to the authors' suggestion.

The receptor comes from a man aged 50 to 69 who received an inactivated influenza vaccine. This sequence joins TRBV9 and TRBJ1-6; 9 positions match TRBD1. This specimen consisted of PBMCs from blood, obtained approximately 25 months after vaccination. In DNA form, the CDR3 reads TGTGCCAGCAGCGTTGACAGGGGGTGGAATTCACCCCTCCACTTT. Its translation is CASSVDRGWNSPLHF. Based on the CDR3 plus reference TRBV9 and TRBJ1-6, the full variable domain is DSGVTQTPKHLITATGQRVTLRCSPRSGDLSVYWYQQSLDQGLQFLIQYYNGEERAKGNILERFSAQQFPDLHSELNLSSLELGDSALYFCASSVDRGWNSPLHFGNGTRLTVT.